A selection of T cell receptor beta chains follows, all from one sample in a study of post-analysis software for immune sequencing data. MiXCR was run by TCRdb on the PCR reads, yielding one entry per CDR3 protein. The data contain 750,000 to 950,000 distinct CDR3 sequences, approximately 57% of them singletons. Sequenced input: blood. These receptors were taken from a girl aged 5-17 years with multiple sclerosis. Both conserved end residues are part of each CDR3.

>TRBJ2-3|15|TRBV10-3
CAISESRLITDTQYF
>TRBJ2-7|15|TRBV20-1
CSARDPVAPTYEQYF
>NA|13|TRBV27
CASSGTVAHEQYF
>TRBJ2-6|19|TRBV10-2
CASSGDADRSSFGANVLTF
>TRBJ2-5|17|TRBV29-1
CSVGLKVGGPAGETQYF
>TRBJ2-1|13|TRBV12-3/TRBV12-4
CASTLLGGNEQFF
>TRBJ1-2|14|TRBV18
CASSPVEDPHGYTF
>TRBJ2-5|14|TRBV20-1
CSASPWDGKETQYF
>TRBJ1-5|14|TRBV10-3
CAISESVGNQPQHF
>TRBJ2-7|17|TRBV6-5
CASSFSPGQGVWDEQYF
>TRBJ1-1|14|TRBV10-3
CAISEQGSDAEAFF
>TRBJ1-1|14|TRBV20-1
CSAREGGDHTEAFF
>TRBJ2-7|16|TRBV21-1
CASSPGRGGRNYEQYF
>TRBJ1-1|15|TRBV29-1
CSGAGGAETRTEAFF
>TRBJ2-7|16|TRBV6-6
CASSYAIDRAFYEQYF
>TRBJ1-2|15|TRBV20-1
CSACCGGADNYGYTF
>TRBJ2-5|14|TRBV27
CASSLSRRGETQYF
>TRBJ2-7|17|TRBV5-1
CASSLGFLGSITYEQYF
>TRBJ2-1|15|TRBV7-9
CAHDPTGGPVSEQFF
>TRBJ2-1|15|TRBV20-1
CSAMGLAGAYNEQFF
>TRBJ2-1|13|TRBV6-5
CASSGGRLNEQFF
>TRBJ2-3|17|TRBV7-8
CASSLDTWVAVTDTQYF
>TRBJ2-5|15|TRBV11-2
CASSLALQPQETQYF
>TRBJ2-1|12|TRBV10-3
CAISVEGREEFF
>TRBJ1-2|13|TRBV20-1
CSATDRGHGGYTF
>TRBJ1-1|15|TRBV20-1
CSAPFPRGRNTEAFF
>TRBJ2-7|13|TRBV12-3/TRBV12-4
CASRGQNSYEQYF
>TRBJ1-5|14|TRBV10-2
CASTSQGWLQPQHF
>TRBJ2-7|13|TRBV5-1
CASSTGATYEQYF
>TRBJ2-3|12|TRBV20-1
CSSTSGRDTQYF
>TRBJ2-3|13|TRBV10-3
CAISGGSGDTQYF
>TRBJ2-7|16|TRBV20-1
CSAYYQKTGSSYEQYF
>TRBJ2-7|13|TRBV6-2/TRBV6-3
CASSMWGGDEQYF
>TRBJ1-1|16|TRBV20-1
CSARVGGELMNTEAFF
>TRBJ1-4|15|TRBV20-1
CSARDAPATNEKLFF
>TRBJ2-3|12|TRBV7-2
CASSSRPDTQYF
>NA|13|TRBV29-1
CGVSVGAPYEQYF
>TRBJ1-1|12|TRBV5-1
CASHERNTEAFF
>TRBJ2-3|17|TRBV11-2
CASSPLASGRSTDTQYF
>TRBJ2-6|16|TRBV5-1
CASSLLPGSGANVRTF
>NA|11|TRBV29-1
CSVANTLEQYF
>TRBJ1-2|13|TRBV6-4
CASRDRDGSPYTF
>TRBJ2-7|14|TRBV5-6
CASSYGTGELEQYF
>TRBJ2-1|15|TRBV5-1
CASSDWGLGNNEQFF
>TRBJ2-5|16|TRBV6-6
CASSGRIQRGRETQYF
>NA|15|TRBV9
CASSVEAGIPYEQYF
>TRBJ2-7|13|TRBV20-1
CSAGEERSYEQYF
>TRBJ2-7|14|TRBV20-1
CSAPGTTPNGSQYF
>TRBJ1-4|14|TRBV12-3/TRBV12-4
CASSFRQGKEKLFF
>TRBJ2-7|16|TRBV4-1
CASSPGIAGATYEQYF
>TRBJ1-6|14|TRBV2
CASAGGSYNSPLHF
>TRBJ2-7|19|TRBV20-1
CSAINRIAGAPRVTYEQYF